This TCR beta chain was identified during a study of blood T cell repertoires in COVID-19. Germline V gene sequence: CDR1 SEHNR, CDR2 FQNEAQ (reference sequence). The ends lost 5 bases at V and 9 bases at J; junction bases unmatched: 17. The CDR3 contains 18 residues. TCRdb's copy holds only in-frame clones and misses some; the assay was immunoSEQ multiplex PCR. The table lists fewer than 200,000 clones, about 88% of them singletons. This receptor was taken from a human donor with acute COVID-19. The donor label of this sample is uncertain. The sequencing input was PBMCs or T cells enriched from blood (not recorded which). The V gene is TRBV7-9, the J gene TRBJ2-1; TRBD2 agrees at 12 bases. The DNA for the CDR3 is TGTGCCAGCAGCCACCTAGCGGGGGGGCCGGGTTTTATCACTGAGCAGTTCTTC. Encoded protein: CASSHLAGGPGFITEQFF.